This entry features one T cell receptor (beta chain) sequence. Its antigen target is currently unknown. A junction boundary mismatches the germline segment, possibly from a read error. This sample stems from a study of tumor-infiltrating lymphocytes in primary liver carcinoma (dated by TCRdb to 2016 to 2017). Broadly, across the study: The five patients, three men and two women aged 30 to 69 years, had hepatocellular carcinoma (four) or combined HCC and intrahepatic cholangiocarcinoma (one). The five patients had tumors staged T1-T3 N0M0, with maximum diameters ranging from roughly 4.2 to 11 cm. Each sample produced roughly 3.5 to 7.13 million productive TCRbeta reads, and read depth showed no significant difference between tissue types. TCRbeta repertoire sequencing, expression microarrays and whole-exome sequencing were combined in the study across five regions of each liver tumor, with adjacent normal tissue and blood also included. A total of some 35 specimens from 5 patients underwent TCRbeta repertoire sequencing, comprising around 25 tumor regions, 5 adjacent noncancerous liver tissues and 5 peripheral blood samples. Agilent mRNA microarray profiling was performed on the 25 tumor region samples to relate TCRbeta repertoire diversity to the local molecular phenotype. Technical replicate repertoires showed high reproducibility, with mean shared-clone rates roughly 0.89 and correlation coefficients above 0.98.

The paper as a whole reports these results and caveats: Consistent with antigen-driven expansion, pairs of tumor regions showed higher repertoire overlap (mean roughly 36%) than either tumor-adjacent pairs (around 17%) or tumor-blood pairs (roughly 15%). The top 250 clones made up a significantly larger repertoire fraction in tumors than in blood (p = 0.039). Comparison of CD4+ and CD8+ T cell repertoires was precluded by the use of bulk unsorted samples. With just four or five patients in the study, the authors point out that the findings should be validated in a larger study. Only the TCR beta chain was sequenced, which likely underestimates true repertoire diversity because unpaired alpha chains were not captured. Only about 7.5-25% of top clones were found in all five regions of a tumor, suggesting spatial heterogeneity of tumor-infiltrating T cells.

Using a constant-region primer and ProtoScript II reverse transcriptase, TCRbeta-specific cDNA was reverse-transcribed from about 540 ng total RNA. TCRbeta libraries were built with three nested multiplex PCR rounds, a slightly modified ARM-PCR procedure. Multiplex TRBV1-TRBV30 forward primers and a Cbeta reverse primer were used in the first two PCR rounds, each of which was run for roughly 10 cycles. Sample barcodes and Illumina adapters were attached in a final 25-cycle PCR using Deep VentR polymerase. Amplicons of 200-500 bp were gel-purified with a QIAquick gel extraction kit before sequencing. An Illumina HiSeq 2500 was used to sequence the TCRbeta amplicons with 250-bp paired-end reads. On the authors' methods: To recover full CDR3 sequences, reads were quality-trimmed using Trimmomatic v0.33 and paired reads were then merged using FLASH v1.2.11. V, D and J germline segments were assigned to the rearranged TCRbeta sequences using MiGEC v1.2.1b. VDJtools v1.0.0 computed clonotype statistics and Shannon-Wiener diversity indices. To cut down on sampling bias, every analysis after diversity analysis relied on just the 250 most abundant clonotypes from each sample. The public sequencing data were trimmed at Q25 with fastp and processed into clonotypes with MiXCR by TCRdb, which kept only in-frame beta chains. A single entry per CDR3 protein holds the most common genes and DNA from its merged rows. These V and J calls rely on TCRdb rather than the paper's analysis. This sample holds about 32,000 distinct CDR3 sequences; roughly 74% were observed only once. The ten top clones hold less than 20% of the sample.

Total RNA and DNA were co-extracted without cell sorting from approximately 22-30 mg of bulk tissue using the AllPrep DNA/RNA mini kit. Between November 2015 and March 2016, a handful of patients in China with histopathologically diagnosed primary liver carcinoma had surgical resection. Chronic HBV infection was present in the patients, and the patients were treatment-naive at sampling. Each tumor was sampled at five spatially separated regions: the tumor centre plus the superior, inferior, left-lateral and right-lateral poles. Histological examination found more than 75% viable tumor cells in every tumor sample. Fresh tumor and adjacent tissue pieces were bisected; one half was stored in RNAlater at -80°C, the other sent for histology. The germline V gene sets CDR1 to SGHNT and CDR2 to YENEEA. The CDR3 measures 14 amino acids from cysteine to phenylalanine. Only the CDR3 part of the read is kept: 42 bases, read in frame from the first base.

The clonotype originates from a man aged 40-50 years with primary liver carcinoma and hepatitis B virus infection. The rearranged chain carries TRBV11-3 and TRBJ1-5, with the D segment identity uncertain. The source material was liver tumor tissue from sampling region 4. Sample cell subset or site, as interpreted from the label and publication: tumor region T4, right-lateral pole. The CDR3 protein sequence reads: CVSSDNCSNQPQHF. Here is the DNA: TGTGTCAGCAGTGACAACTGTAGCAATCAGCCCCAGCATTTT.